This T cell receptor (beta chain) derives from a study of vaccination and CD4 T cells after COVID-19. General study results and limits: Only relatively few convalescent patients were studied, and early post-infection timepoints were not analyzed.

This sample's treatment: 10-day PBMC culture with coronavirus spike peptide pools or control peptides (ViraFEST assay). There are a few counts of this clonotype. The antigen is undetermined. Sequence data for DNA of cultured CD4+ T cells were generated by the Oncomine TCR Beta short-read assay. TCRdb re-called the PCR reads through MiXCR, storing one row per CDR3 protein. The data show under 4,000 distinct CDR3 sequences, about a sixth seen once. The sequenced material came from CD4+ T cells from blood, cultured in vitro. The clonotype originates from a human donor who had recovered from COVID-19.

CDR3 region: CASSEVSSGARGGNTIYF. The CDR3 DNA reads TGTGCCAGCAGTGAAGTATCATCCGGCGCCAGGGGTGGAAACACCATATATTTT. The chain uses TRBV25-1 and TRBJ1-3; D might be TRBD1 (6 bases). This CDR3 has 18 residues. Trimming shortened V by 2 bases and J by 3 bases, and 20 bases separated the two germline ends. Germline values: CDR1 MGHDK, CDR2 SYGVNS. The full variable domain, with the rest looked up from reference TRBV25-1 and TRBJ1-3, is EADIYQTPRYLVIGTGKKITLECSQTMGHDKMYWYQQDPGMELHLIHYSYGVNSTEKGDLSSESTVSRIRTEHFPLTLESARPSHTSQYLCASSEVSSGARGGNTIYFGEGSWLTVV.